The 2 T cell receptor beta chains below were found in one sample sequenced in a study of control samples from healthy donors and cancer patients. TCRdb keeps only in-frame clones here, not all; method: immunoSEQ multiplex PCR. The data show approximately 190,000 clones, roughly nine tenths seen once. Sequenced: blood. The receptors were gathered from a man aged 25 to 45 in good health.

The chain carries TRBV20-1 and TRBJ2-1, with 13 bases lining up with TRBD2. The CDR3 contains 16 residues. Germline CDR1 reads DFQATT; CDR2 reads SNEGSKA (reference sequence). V was clipped by 3 bases and J by 4 bases; unmatched bases: 6. The CDR3 loop is CSASLTSGGVYNEQFF. The CDR3 bases are TGCAGTGCTAGTCTTACTAGCGGGGGGGTGTACAATGAGCAGTTCTTC.

The gene calls are TRBV5-6 and TRBJ1-2, with D maybe TRBD1 (5 bases). With 1 base removed from V and 8 bases from J, the gap between germline ends came to 12 bases. This CDR3 contains 13 residues. CDR1 is SGHDT and CDR2 is YYEEEE in the germline V gene. CDR3 in amino acids: CASSLRGAEGYTF. The CDR3 coding sequence is TGTGCCAGCAGCTTGCGAGGGGCGGAGGGCTACACCTTC.